What follows are 25 T cell receptor beta chains derived from one specimen sequenced in a study of blood T cell repertoires in COVID-19 (TCRdb year 2020). Receptor libraries were prepared by the immunoSEQ multiplex PCR assay. The immuneACCESS repertoire file appears here via TCRdb, limited to in-frame rearrangements. These files lack a portion of the clones; in checked studies, under half of the deficit traces to unresolved V genes, and the cause of the others is not known. The table for this sample lists tens of thousands of clones; 75% to 90% of them were counted only once. The top ten constitute less than 20% of the sample. The sample taken for sequencing was peripheral blood. The origin of the receptors is a human donor in a cohort sampled during active COVID-19.

This clone has only one observation. The chain joins TRBV6-5 to TRBJ1-1; D not resolved. V was pared by 0 bases and J by 11 bases, with 16 bases between. Germline V gene sequence: CDR1 MNHEY, CDR2 SVGAGI. This CDR3 has 14 residues. The CDR3 nucleotides read TGTGCCAGCAGTTACTCCACAGTAATTGGGGAGGCTTTCTTT. Encoded protein: CASSYSTVIGEAFF.

The chain links TRBV5-1 to TRBJ1-1; 9 nucleotides match TRBD1. Trimming took 7 bases from V and 3 from J; bases not matched to a gene: 7. CDR3 length equals 14 residues. The germline V gene encodes CDR1 SGHRS and CDR2 YFSETQ. The chain's CDR3 is CASATGQGDTEAFF. The CDR3 DNA reads TGCGCCAGCGCTACGGGACAGGGAGACACTGAAGCTTTCTTT.

CDR3 region: CASSAYWDRGKFGYTF. DNA for the CDR3: TGTGCCAGCAGTGCGTACTGGGACAGGGGGAAGTTTGGCTACACCTTC. The chain couples TRBV2 to TRBJ1-2; 11 nucleotides agree with TRBD1. Germline V gives CDR1 SNHLY, CDR2 FYNNEI. V shed 4 bases, J shed 7 bases, and the junction held 11 bases outside the gene matches. The CDR3 spans 16 residues.

This chain uses TRBV11-3 with TRBJ2-1; 8 nucleotides align to TRBD2. J lost 7 bases, V lost 1 base, and 12 bases had no gene match. This CDR3 is 17 amino acids long. In germline, CDR1 is SGHNT, CDR2 YENEEA. The CDR3, as DNA: TGTGCCAGCAGCTTAGTATCGGCGGGAGGAATGGGGAATGAGCAGTTCTTC. It yields the protein CASSLVSAGGMGNEQFF.

This rearrangement joins TRBV9 to TRBJ2-5; 10 bases line up with TRBD1. Germline trimming cut 4 bases from V and 4 bases from J; bases unmatched to any gene: 10. From germline, CDR1 is SGDLS and CDR2 YYNGEE. The CDR3 spans 16 residues. DNA of the CDR3: TGTGCCAGCAGCATCAGTACCGGGACAGGGGCAGAGACCCAGTACTTC. Its protein is CASSISTGTGAETQYF.

The chain uses TRBV3-1 (or the pseudogene TRBV3-2) and TRBJ1-6; D might be TRBD1 (5 bases). The CDR3 spans 14 residues. Trimming shortened V by 1 base and J by 10 bases, and 11 bases separated the two germline ends. Germline loops: CDR1 LGHDT, CDR2 YNNKEL (reference sequence). DNA for the CDR3: TGTGCCAGCAGCCAAGGATGGGGGGAATCACCCCTCCACTTT. Protein: CASSQGWGESPLHF.

CDR3 region: CAISGPNTGELFF. DNA of the CDR3: TGTGCCATTAGCGGTCCGAACACCGGGGAGCTGTTTTTT. V gene TRBV10-3 combines with J gene TRBJ2-2; D possibly corresponds to TRBD2 (6 bases). Trimming left V 9 bases short and J 0 bases short, with 8 bases between. Germline values: CDR1 ENHRY, CDR2 SYGVKD. The CDR3 is made up of 13 amino acids.

The V gene is TRBV6-2 or TRBV6-3, the J gene TRBJ2-7; 8 bases are a match to TRBD2. Germline CDR1 and CDR2: MNHEY and SVGEGT. Trimming took 5 bases from V and 6 from J; bases not matched to a gene: 12. The CDR3 totals 15 residues. The CDR3 sequence: CASSPFSGGPSEQYF. The CDR3 nucleotides are TGTGCCAGCAGTCCCTTTTCGGGAGGGCCCTCCGAGCAGTACTTC.

The gene calls are TRBV14 and TRBJ1-5; weak D call: TRBD1 (5 bases). Germline CDR1 SGHDN, CDR2 FVKESK. Trimming took off 4 bases at V and 3 bases at J, with 7 bases between the two ends. The CDR3 totals 13 residues. The CDR3 nucleotides read TGTGCCAGCAGCCGGACACCCAATCAGCCCCAGCATTTT. Encoded protein: CASSRTPNQPQHF.

This chain uses TRBV2 with TRBJ1-6; TRBD1 aligns across 7 bases. The CDR3 is 14 amino acids. The V gene's germline CDR1 is SNHLY and CDR2 FYNNEI. The ends lost 3 bases at V and 7 bases at J; junction bases unmatched: 3. The CDR3 region has the DNA TGTGCCAGCAGTGAGGGACAGTCCAATTCACCCCTCCACTTT. This gives the protein CASSEGQSNSPLHF.

Only a few counts were recorded for this clone. The rearrangement joins TRBV5-1 to TRBJ2-7, with a possible D match to TRBD1 (5 bases). Germline CDR1 and CDR2: SGHRS and YFSETQ. Trimming stripped 2 bases from V and 4 bases from J, with 10 bases between. This CDR3 has 13 residues. CDR3 amino acids: CASSLMTAYEQYF. CDR3 bases: TGCGCCAGCAGCTTAATGACAGCTTACGAGCAGTACTTC.

V usage is TRBV18 and J usage is TRBJ2-2, with 7 positions matching TRBD1. The V segment lost 3 bases and the J segment 6 bases; nucleotides outside the gene matches: 4. Per the germline V gene, CDR1 is KGHSH and CDR2 is LQKENI. This CDR3 has 14 residues. CDR3 in amino acids: CASSPRQGAGELFF. CDR3 nucleotides: TGTGCCAGCTCACCGCGACAGGGCGCCGGGGAGCTGTTTTTT.

CDR3 coding DNA: TGTGCCAGCAGTCCTTCCTACAGGGCTACCGAGCAGTACTTC. Encoded protein: CASSPSYRATEQYF. The chain uses TRBV6-5 and TRBJ2-7; possibly TRBD1 for D (6 bases). The CDR3 consists of 14 residues. The ends were cut back, 5 bases at V and 6 bases at J, with 17 bases in the middle. CDR1 is MNHEY, CDR2 SVGAGI, per germline.

This sequence joins TRBV6-5 and TRBJ2-3; 7 nucleotides line up with TRBD1. The ends lost 11 bases at V and 2 bases at J; junction bases unmatched: 10. There are 14 residues in the CDR3. Germline CDR1 is MNHEY and CDR2 is SVGAGI. CDR3 region: CAGNEGALTDTQYF. CDR3 DNA sequence: TGTGCCGGCAACGAGGGGGCCCTCACAGATACGCAGTATTTT.

V gene TRBV5-1 combines with J gene TRBJ2-7, with D possibly being TRBD2 (5 bases). Deletions cut 0 bases from V and 6 bases from J, with 10 bases between. CDR1 is SGHRS and CDR2 is YFSETQ in the germline V gene. This CDR3 spans 13 amino acids. CDR3 amino acids: CASSLVIGGEQYF. CDR3 DNA sequence: TGCGCCAGCAGCTTGGTGATTGGAGGCGAGCAGTACTTC.

A single count supports this clone. This rearrangement joins TRBV5-1 to TRBJ1-1; 8 nucleotides agree with TRBD1. V lost 5 bases and J lost 6; bases outside the gene matches: 9. The CDR3 runs 14 residues. Germline V gene sequence: CDR1 SGHRS, CDR2 YFSETQ. CDR3 sequence reads: CASRSSWGQAEAFF. The CDR3 nucleotides are TGCGCCAGCAGGTCCTCATGGGGACAGGCTGAAGCTTTCTTT. Combining the CDR3 with reference TRBV5-1 and TRBJ1-1 gives the whole variable domain KAGVTQTPRYLIKTRGQQVTLSCSPISGHRSVSWYQQTPGQGLQFLFEYFSETQRNKGNFPGRFSGRQFSNSRSEMNVSTLELGDSALYLCASRSSWGQAEAFFGQGTRLTVV.

V and J are TRBV6-4 and TRBJ1-5, with 9 bases aligning to TRBD1. Trimming removed 5 bases from V and 9 bases from J; junction bases left unmatched: 11. This CDR3 has 15 residues. The germline V gene encodes CDR1 MRHNA and CDR2 SNTAGT. CDR3 loop: CASSIETGGGWPQHF. CDR3 nucleotides: TGTGCCAGCAGTATCGAGACAGGGGGGGGTTGGCCCCAGCATTTT.

The V and J genes are TRBV11-2 and TRBJ2-1; 9 nucleotides match TRBD1. After removal of 5 bases from V and 8 bases from J, the junction contained 4 bases not matched to a gene. The germline CDR1 and CDR2 sequences are SGHAT and FQNNGV. The CDR3 is 13 amino acids. Here the CDR3 DNA reads TGTGCCAGCAGCCTGGACAGGGGTGATGAGCAGTTCTTC. Translation: CASSLDRGDEQFF.

The V gene is TRBV5-5, the J gene TRBJ2-7; D remains ambiguous. The CDR3 totals 13 residues. Trimming removed 4 bases at V and 7 bases at J, with 15 bases between. Germline-derived CDR1 and CDR2 are SGHKS and YYEKEE (reference sequence). The CDR3 DNA reads TGTGCCAGCAGCACCCGATCCGACATAGAGCAGTACTTC. As protein: CASSTRSDIEQYF.

J is TRBJ1-1 and V is TRBV13, with D hard to call. Trimming removed 0 bases from V and 11 bases from J, with 16 bases in between. The CDR3 is 14 residues long. Germline-derived CDR1 and CDR2 are PRHDT and FYEKMQ (reference sequence). CDR3 in amino acids: CASSLGSPPARAFF. CDR3 DNA: TGTGCCAGCAGCTTAGGTTCCCCGCCGGCGCGGGCTTTCTTT.

V is TRBV2 and J is TRBJ1-1, with D hard to call. CDR1 is SNHLY, CDR2 FYNNEI, per germline. V was cut by 6 bases and J by 1 base, with 3 bases left in between. There are 11 residues in the CDR3. In DNA form, the CDR3 reads TGTGCCAGCAGACAGAACACTGAAGCTTTCTTT. This gives the protein CASRQNTEAFF.

DNA for the CDR3: TGCGCCAGCAGCACTGATGCGGGACAGCCTAATGAAAAACTGTTTTTT. Translated: CASSTDAGQPNEKLFF. The gene calls are TRBV5-1 and TRBJ1-4, with 7 bases that match TRBD1. The ends lost 4 bases at V and 3 bases at J; junction bases unmatched: 9. The CDR3 has 16 residues. CDR1 SGHRS and CDR2 YFSETQ come from the germline V gene.

The chain employs TRBV4-1 and TRBJ1-1, with TRBD1 matching over 7 bases. Germline assignment: CDR1 MGHRA and CDR2 YSYEKL. With 2 bases clipped from V and 4 bases from J, the junction kept 7 bases outside the gene matches. The CDR3 runs 15 residues. The CDR3 sequence: CASSQYKQGSTEAFF. As DNA, the CDR3 is TGCGCCAGCAGCCAATATAAACAGGGGAGCACTGAAGCTTTCTTT.

V and J are TRBV18 and TRBJ2-5; D gene uncertain. This CDR3 comprises 13 residues. In germline, CDR1 is KGHSH, CDR2 LQKENI. Trimming shortened V by 5 bases and J by 2 bases, and 9 bases separated the two germline ends. The CDR3 coding sequence is TGTGCCAGCTCAGCCGGAGCGCAAGAGACCCAGTACTTC. Translating it yields CASSAGAQETQYF.

This clone appeared once. This chain links TRBV5-6 with TRBJ2-5; the match to TRBD1 covers 7 bases. The J segment lost 6 bases and the V segment lost 4 bases, leaving 6 bases of the junction unmatched. In germline, CDR1 is SGHDT, CDR2 YYEEEE. The CDR3 has 13 residues. For the CDR3, the DNA is TGTGCCAGCAGCCCGGGGACAGTAAAGACCCAGTACTTC. It specifies CASSPGTVKTQYF.